This T cell receptor (beta chain) was documented in a study of identical twins. TCRdb re-analysed the 5' RACE reads in MiXCR, keeping a single row per CDR3 protein. The sample contains some 330,000 distinct CDR3 sequences, around 9.7% of which appear only once. J gave up 8 bases and V 0 bases, and 3 bases lay outside the gene matches. Germline CDR1 reads SGHRS; CDR2 reads YFSETQ. The CDR3 totals 13 residues. This sequence joins TRBV5-1 and TRBJ1-1, with 8 bases identical to TRBD1. The TCR sequence derives from a woman in her forties or fifties in good health. Sequencing input: naive T cells sorted from blood. The CDR3 DNA reads as TGCGCCAGCAGCTTGGCAGGGGGCCCCGAAGCTTTCTTT. This encodes CASSLAGGPEAFF.